This TCR beta chain was retrieved from a study of blood T cell repertoires in COVID-19. About the study: From the United States, Italy and Spain came samples of acute and convalescent COVID-19.

Individuals aged about 18 to 89 years were recruited from 24 US areas. Authors' data handling: Amplified reference gene primers provided the basis for estimating nucleated cell counts. Profiled with immunoSEQ multiplex PCR; TCRdb holds only in-frame clones, not every one. The D gene and trimming were derived from the DNA, and the V and J assignments and clone size from that table. Altogether over 300,000 clones are present, 80% to 90% being singletons, with the ten largest covering under 2.5%. The V gene's germline CDR1 is MGHRA and CDR2 YSYEKL. V was shortened by 2 bases and J by 6 bases, with 17 bases between the two germline ends. CDR3 length: 17 residues.

This sequence was found in a man younger than 40 who had recovered from COVID-19. The chain uses TRBV4-1 and TRBJ1-6; tentative D call: TRBD1 (6 bases). Input material: PBMCs or T cells enriched from blood (not recorded which). In DNA form, the CDR3 reads TGCGCCAGCAGCCAACGGCTCAGGGGCGCCGGTAATTCACCCCTCCACTTT. This translates into CASSQRLRGAGNSPLHF.